This TCR beta chain was captured by sequencing in a study of T cells in Graves' hyperthyroidism and ophthalmopathy. Study observations and caveats: Also found in blood were most expanded thyroid clonotypes above 0.001. Before onset, by a median of about seven months, the model predicted ophthalmopathy.

Many counts were recorded for this clonotype. Its target is not known. V dropped 4 bases and J dropped 4; count of bases not matched to a gene: 16. The CDR3 is 18 residues long. Germline CDR1 and CDR2: SGHTA and FQGTGA. In the ophthalmopathy cohort, Clinical Activity Score was at least 3, NOSPECS grade at least 4, and duration under 3 months. Uncontrolled infection, other autoimmune disease, pregnancy or lactation barred patients from enrollment. RNA transcripts served as the template for amplifying TCR beta CDR3 regions. HTBI primers were used for first-round RT-PCR of the TCR CDR3. MiXCR, run by TCRdb on the multiplex PCR reads, gives a single entry per CDR3 protein. The sample has approximately 430,000 distinct CDR3 sequences; approximately 15% are singletons.

Material for sequencing was blood. The clonotype originates from a man aged 18 to 30 with Graves' ophthalmopathy. The chain combines TRBV7-3 with TRBJ2-3; 8 bases fit TRBD2. CDR3 DNA: TGTGCCAGCAGCTATTCCCCGAGGGAGCGGGGGAGACCAGATACGCAGTATTTT. It specifies CASSYSPRERGRPDTQYF.